Following are 23 T cell receptor beta chains from one sample sequenced in a study of T cell responses to AZD1222 COVID-19 vaccine. Sequencing used immunoSEQ multiplex PCR; TCRdb keeps in-frame clones, though not all of them. The sample holds around 110,000 clones, 70% to 90% seen once. The source was peripheral blood, collected on day 0 of MenACWY control vaccination. The receptors were sampled from an adult in good health.

V is TRBV23-1 and J is TRBJ2-7, with TRBD1 matching 7 bases. TRBV23-1 is placed among ORFs of uncertain function. The CDR3 spans 15 residues. Trimming took 2 bases from V and 0 from J; bases not matched to a gene: 4. CDR3 residues: CASSQQTGVSYEQYF. The CDR3, as DNA: TGCGCCAGCAGTCAACAAACAGGGGTCTCCTACGAGCAGTACTTC.

This sequence joins TRBV6-2 or TRBV6-3 and TRBJ1-1; no reliable D call. Per germline, CDR1 MNHEY and CDR2 SVGEGT. The V end was cut by 4 bases, the J end by 5 bases, with 17 bases between. The CDR3 has 15 amino acids. CDR3 protein: CASSWLRVTNTEAFF. The CDR3, as DNA: TGTGCCAGCAGTTGGCTCCGGGTGACGAATACTGAAGCTTTCTTT.

The chain carries TRBV7-9 and TRBJ1-1; the D gene is possibly TRBD1 (5 bases). CDR1 is SEHNR, CDR2 FQNEAQ, per germline (reference sequence). The CDR3 runs 15 residues. The V end was cut by 6 bases, the J end by 1 base, with 15 bases between. The CDR3 here is CASRRKQDPNTEAFF. CDR3 coding DNA: TGTGCCAGCAGGAGGAAACAGGACCCGAACACTGAAGCTTTCTTT.

This clone has a single count. The CDR3 nucleotides read TGCGCCAGCAGCCAGGGGACAGGGGGCCGATACACTGAAGCTTTCTTT. Its translation is CASSQGTGGRYTEAFF. The gene calls are TRBV4-3 and TRBJ1-1; TRBD1 aligns across 12 bases. CDR1 LGHNA and CDR2 YSLEER come from the germline V gene. This CDR3 contains 16 residues. The V and J ends lost 3 bases and 3 bases, in that order; junction bases with no gene match: 5.

J is TRBJ1-2 and V is TRBV7-2; a possible D gene is TRBD1 (5 bases). CDR1 SGHTA and CDR2 FQGNSA come from the germline V gene. The V end lost 0 bases, the J end lost 5 bases, and 13 bases lay between the germline ends. The CDR3 runs to 15 residues. The CDR3 protein is CASSLALGGDYGYTF. The CDR3 bases are TGTGCCAGCAGCTTAGCGCTCGGAGGGGATTATGGCTACACCTTC.

The chain joins TRBV18 to TRBJ1-4; no firm D call. V shed 2 bases and J shed 5 bases, with 6 bases lying between them. The CDR3 consists of 13 residues. CDR1 KGHSH and CDR2 LQKENI come from the germline V gene. CDR3 amino acids: CASSPGRNEKLFF. In DNA, the CDR3 is TGTGCCAGCTCACCAGGACGGAATGAAAAACTGTTTTTT.

In its sample, this clone was seen a few times. J is TRBJ2-2 and V is TRBV7-3; possibly TRBD2 for D (5 bases). Germline V gene lookup returns CDR1 SGHTA and CDR2 FQGTGA. This CDR3 contains 14 residues. The V gene lost 2 bases and the J gene lost 4 bases, with 8 bases spanning the gap. CDR3 residues: CASSLGGLTGELFF. In DNA form, the CDR3 reads TGTGCCAGCAGCTTAGGCGGGCTCACCGGGGAGCTGTTTTTT.

The chain combines TRBV6-5 with TRBJ2-7; D gene uncertain. The CDR3 has 14 amino acids. V was shortened by 0 bases and J by 6 bases, with 12 bases between the two germline ends. From germline, CDR1 is MNHEY and CDR2 SVGAGI. The DNA of the CDR3 is TGTGCCAGCAGTTACTCTCCTCTCGGGCTCGAGCAGTACTTC. Amino acids: CASSYSPLGLEQYF.

This clone was seen more than once but under ten times. V usage is TRBV7-8 and J usage is TRBJ1-5, with 7 bases that match TRBD1. Germline assignment: CDR1 SGHVS and CDR2 FQNEAQ. There are 16 residues in the CDR3. V lost 6 bases and J lost 2; bases outside the gene matches: 10. Written as DNA, the CDR3 is TGTGCCAGCAGTCCTAGACCCGACAGGGGCAATCAGCCCCAGCATTTT. This codes for CASSPRPDRGNQPQHF.

This clone was seen only a few times. CDR3 coding DNA: TGTGCCAGCAGCTTAGAGGCGGCAGGGAATCATGCGCAGTTCTTC. Its protein product is CASSLEAAGNHAQFF. The rearrangement joins TRBV11-2 to TRBJ2-1, with D tentatively TRBD1 (5 bases). Germline V gene sequence: CDR1 SGHAT, CDR2 FQNNGV. The CDR3 has 15 amino acids. Trimming removed 0 bases from V and 12 bases from J, with 18 bases in between.

The chain uses TRBV10-3 and TRBJ1-5, with D hard to call. Germline V CDR1 and CDR2: ENHRY, SYGVKD. Trimming removed 3 bases from V and 0 bases from J, with 9 bases in between. There are 15 residues in the CDR3. CDR3 amino acids: CAISEGGNSNQPQHF. The CDR3 nucleotides read TGTGCCATCAGTGAAGGTGGAAATAGCAATCAGCCCCAGCATTTT.

The genes are TRBV12-3 or TRBV12-4 and TRBJ1-1, with D unresolved. This CDR3 is built from 13 residues. Between the trimmed V and J ends, which lost 5 bases and 3 bases, there was a span of 10 bases. The CDR3: CASSQRPDTEAFF. The CDR3 coding sequence is TGTGCCAGCAGTCAACGCCCGGACACTGAAGCTTTCTTT.

The genes are TRBV29-1 and TRBJ2-3; D is uncertain. V was cut by 4 bases and J by 2 bases, with 10 bases left in between. Germline CDR1 SQVTM, CDR2 ANQGSEA. This CDR3 spans 13 amino acids. CDR3 sequence: CSVGGLNTDTQYF. The CDR3 coding sequence is TGCAGCGTTGGAGGCCTGAACACAGATACGCAGTATTTT.

The rearrangement uses TRBV19 and TRBJ2-7, with 10 positions matching TRBD2. The V gene's germline CDR1 is LNHDA and CDR2 SQIVND (reference sequence). The CDR3 runs 15 residues. V shed 2 bases, J shed 5 bases, and the junction held 6 bases outside the gene matches. The CDR3 is CASSIPSGGRDEQYF. In nucleotides, the CDR3 is TGTGCCAGTAGTATACCTAGCGGGGGCCGGGACGAGCAGTACTTC.

V gene TRBV5-1 combines with J gene TRBJ2-3, with unresolved D. Looked up from germline, CDR1 is SGHRS and CDR2 is YFSETQ. Trimming removed 0 bases at V and 6 bases at J, with 5 bases between. The CDR3 runs to 12 residues. The CDR3: CASSLDTDTQYF. CDR3 coding DNA: TGCGCCAGCAGCTTGGATACGGATACGCAGTATTTT.

The chain employs TRBV12-5 and TRBJ1-1; 10 bases align to TRBD1. Germline loops: CDR1 LGHNT, CDR2 FRNRAP. Losses at the gene ends were 0 bases for V and 0 bases for J; bases not matched to a gene: 13. There are 20 residues in the CDR3. The CDR3 sequence: CASGLVGQGRGMALNTEAFF. CDR3 nucleotides: TGTGCTAGTGGTTTGGTGGGACAGGGGCGCGGCATGGCGCTGAACACTGAAGCTTTCTTT.

The chain recombines TRBV5-1 with TRBJ2-5; tentative D call: TRBD1 (8 bases). CDR3 length: 14 residues. Germline CDR1 is SGHRS and CDR2 is YFSETQ. Trimming left V 1 base short and J 5 bases short, with 12 bases between. Here the CDR3 reads CASSLTGGGETQYF. CDR3 bases: TGCGCCAGCAGCTTGACAGGGGGAGGGGAGACCCAGTACTTC.

The chain has TRBV30 and TRBJ1-1; D ambiguous. Looked up from germline, CDR1 is GTSNPN and CDR2 is SVGIG (reference sequence). The CDR3 is 14 amino acids. The V end lost 1 base, the J end lost 11 bases, and 20 bases lay between the germline ends. The CDR3 reads CAWSEIGPPGRAFF. DNA for the CDR3: TGTGCCTGGAGTGAAATCGGGCCGCCTGGCCGGGCTTTCTTT.

The genes are TRBV29-1 and TRBJ2-5, with 8 bases matching TRBD2. Germline CDR1 SQVTM, CDR2 ANQGSEA. The CDR3 has 14 residues. V shed 4 bases, J shed 2 bases, and the junction held 6 bases outside the gene matches. CDR3: CSVAGTRGQETQYF. The CDR3 nucleotides read TGCAGCGTTGCCGGGACTAGGGGTCAAGAGACCCAGTACTTC.

This chain links TRBV6-5 with TRBJ1-1, with D maybe TRBD1 (5 bases). V shed 6 bases and J shed 11 bases, with 22 bases lying between them. CDR1 is MNHEY and CDR2 is SVGAGI in the germline V gene. The CDR3 has 14 residues. Written as DNA, the CDR3 is TGTGCCAGCAGGGGGTCGGCGGACACGGAACTGGCTTTCTTT. Amino acid sequence: CASRGSADTELAFF.

The rearrangement uses TRBV19 and TRBJ1-4, with TRBD1 matching over 9 bases. Losses at the gene ends were 6 bases for V and 7 bases for J; bases not matched to a gene: 12. The CDR3 has 16 amino acids. From germline, CDR1 is LNHDA and CDR2 SQIVND (reference sequence). CDR3 residues: CASSSLRTGAGEKLFF. As DNA, the CDR3 is TGTGCCAGTAGCTCGCTGCGGACAGGGGCTGGTGAAAAACTGTTTTTT.

This rearrangement joins TRBV9 to TRBJ1-1, with 7 bases that match TRBD1. Germline loops: CDR1 SGDLS, CDR2 YYNGEE. The CDR3 totals 16 residues. With 4 bases clipped from V and 2 bases from J, the junction kept 11 bases outside the gene matches. CDR3: CASSPHLGTVNTEAFF. The CDR3 DNA reads TGTGCCAGCAGCCCGCACCTAGGGACAGTCAACACTGAAGCTTTCTTT.

This chain joins TRBV4-3 and TRBJ2-3; TRBD2 matches 8 bases. The CDR3 totals 17 residues. From germline, CDR1 is LGHNA and CDR2 YSLEER. J was trimmed by 3 bases and V by 3 bases; bases with no gene match: 11. The CDR3 coding sequence is TGCGCCAGCAGCCAGGCCGCGGGGGGCGGGATGACAGATACGCAGTATTTT. It is translated as CASSQAAGGGMTDTQYF.